This T cell receptor beta chain was observed in a study of CD8+CD57+ T cells in acquired aplastic anemia (dated by TCRdb to 2017 to 2018). Study-level background: On average, sorted CD4+ and CD8+ cells yielded about 3 ug of extracted DNA, with a range of roughly 0.19 to 27.4 ug. A CD8+CD57+ expansion meant a frequency higher than the mean frequency seen in healthy subjects.

Details on this clonotype: Its antigen specificity is not known. There are no base qualities to consult, and no much larger clone falls within one base.

General findings and caveats noted by the study authors: CD8+ Simpson's diversity did not differ significantly between patients and healthy controls (P=0.060). Some 31 CD8+ CDR3 sequences were shared between patients and controls but appeared highly expressed in patients and within their immunodominant clones.

As encoded in the germline V gene (reference sequence), CDR1 is SEHNR while CDR2 is FQNEAQ. The CDR3, cysteine through phenylalanine, is 15 amino acids long. Of the read, only the CDR3 DNA is kept; its 45 bases are in frame from base 1. V lost 3 bases and J lost 1 base; the stretch between them is 13 bases long. Patients chosen for sequencing had shown expansion of CD8+CD57+ cells by flow cytometry. Every patient had severe acquired aplastic anemia, diagnosed using the International Study of Aplastic Anemia and Agranulocytosis and Camitta criteria. At the time blood was sampled, none of the patients had received any therapy. In the study, sorted CD4+ and CD8+ blood T cells from patients with severe aplastic anemia and from healthy subjects underwent deep sequencing of TCR repertoires. Patients were enrolled under clinicaltrials.gov protocols 00001620, 01623167, 00001397, 00071045, 00081523 and 00961064 in the USA. Ficoll-Paque density gradient centrifugation was used to isolate peripheral blood mononuclear cells. Before DNA extraction, CD4+ and CD8+ T cells were sorted with FACS or magnetic beads.

Genomic DNA served as template for TCR beta VDJ combination and CDR3 sequence profiling. An Illumina HiSeq 2000 was the platform used for TCR repertoire sequencing. Per the source publication's procedure: Repertoires were assessed using TRBV/TRBJ rearrangement plots, CDR3 size and DJ length profiles, and Simpson's diversity index. The immunodominant clone was defined as the most abundant DNA sequence in deep sequencing data. CDR3 amino acid sequences were checked for sharing across subjects and were also compared against the VDJdb database and published repertoires. TCRdb trimmed public reads at Q25 via fastp, called clones via MiXCR and kept in-frame beta chains. Rows merge per CDR3 protein into single entries with the most common DNA and genes. These V and J calls are TCRdb output, not the study's own analysis. The sample has 150,000 to 200,000 distinct CDR3 sequences on record, more than 40% of them singletons. Together, the top ten hold roughly 29% of the sample.

The source is a human donor with aplastic anemia. The V gene is TRBV7-9 and the J gene is TRBJ2-7, and perhaps TRBD1 as D gene, on 6 matching bases. Material: sorted CD4+, CD8+, or CD8+CD57+ T cells (not recorded which) from PBMCs. The CDR3 loop reads CASSLGQGLSYEQYF. In nucleotide form, the sequence is TGTGCCAGCAGCTTGGGTCAGGGGTTGTCCTACGAGCAGTACTTC.